The sequence of this TCR beta chain was determined in a study of T-cell memory formation after mild COVID-19. On the study more broadly: Largely donor-specific TCR clusters were found. Findings and caveats of the study: Shrinking CD4+ clones resided mostly in CM and EM, and CD8+ ones in EMRA. Confirmation of SARS-CoV-2 specificity was lacking for second-wave clones peaking day 37.

CDR1 and CDR2 (germline): SGHTA, FQGNSA. The CDR3 has 13 amino acids. Between the trimmed V and J ends, which lost 2 bases and 7 bases, there was a span of 8 bases. Using constant-segment primers, 5'RACE produced TCR alpha and TCR beta cDNA libraries carrying sample barcodes and UMIs. TCRdb itself ran the 5' RACE reads through MiXCR, one entry per CDR3 protein. The table includes about 350,000 distinct CDR3 sequences, 13% to 15% detected once. This clonotype was found a few times. Its antigen is undetermined. This chain connects TRBV7-2 to TRBJ2-2; unclear D gene. Sequencing was performed on PBMCs or a T cell subset sorted from them (not recorded which). This receptor was obtained from a man between 18 and 29 years old who had mild COVID-19 (a few samples of this study predate the infection). Cell type and time point are not known. CDR3 sequence reads: CASSLNLGGELFF. The CDR3 DNA follows: TGTGCCAGCAGCTTAAACCTAGGCGGGGAGCTGTTTTTT.